The clone carrying this T cell receptor beta chain was detected once. Its antigen remains unidentified. The data derive from a study of Ad26.COV2.S vaccination and SARS-CoV-2 variants. Across the whole study: Donor had been placed in the Ad26.COV2.S arm of the COV1001 trial. General study results and limits: Compared with placebo recipients, vaccine recipients had higher spike-specific TCR breadth. Measurement of non-spike TCR breadth gave similar results in vaccine and placebo recipients.

This sample's treatment: roughly 20 received Ad26.COV2.S at low or high dose, single or two shots; roughly 5 received placebo; per-sample allocation not given. The investigators took samples on day 63 after the first vaccine or placebo injection. Vaccine was an Ad26 vector expressing Wuhan-strain SARS-CoV-2 spike. Sequenced by immunoSEQ multiplex PCR; TCRdb stores in-frame clones only, minus some. The sample includes about 480,000 clones, approximately 90% of them seen just once. Germline values: CDR1 MDHEN, CDR2 SYDVKM. The CDR3 extends over 13 amino acids. V dropped 6 bases and J dropped 0 bases, with 8 bases sitting between them.

The starting material was peripheral blood, obtained in a trial of Ad26.COV2.S vaccine versus placebo. This rearrangement joins TRBV28 to TRBJ1-2; the D is unclear. This TCR derives from a person aged 18-65 years who received the Ad26.COV2.S COVID-19 vaccine or a placebo. The DNA of the CDR3 is TGTGCCAGCAGGGAGTGGGCTAACTATGGCTACACCTTC. Encoded protein: CASREWANYGYTF.